The 17 T cell receptor beta chains below come from one sample, sequenced in a study of neurological immune-mediated disorders. A single record per CDR3 protein comes from TCRdb applying MiXCR to the 5' RACE reads. The data show roughly 100,000 distinct CDR3 sequences, approximately 10% seen once. As for time point: longitudinal time-point 3. Sequenced input: PBMCs. The receptor set was obtained from a female donor with HTLV-1-associated myelopathy (HAM/TSP).

The table lists this clonotype with many counts. CDR3 DNA: TGCGCCAGCAGATACAAGATAGGGTCCCTCAATGAGCAGTTCTTC. Its protein product is CASRYKIGSLNEQFF. The V call is TRBV5-1, the J call TRBJ2-1; D is ambiguous. Germline assignment: CDR1 SGHRS and CDR2 YFSETQ. Trimming left V 5 bases short and J 6 bases short, with 18 bases between. The CDR3 loop spans 15 amino acids.

With regard to this clonotype: A read error is possible here, since a much larger clone lies one base away. The V call is TRBV7-8, the J call TRBJ2-1, with 8 bases that match TRBD1. The length of the CDR3 is 15 residues. Germline V lookup: CDR1 SGHVS, CDR2 FQNEAQ. The V gene end was trimmed by 5 bases and the J gene end by 12 bases; junction bases not matched to a gene: 15. The CDR3 nucleotides are TGTGCCAGCAGCGTAGGACAGGGTGTCATCGATGTGCAGTTCTTC. This sequence encodes CASSVGQGVIDVQFF.

This clonotype was found many times. This chain links TRBV6-5 with TRBJ1-5; D gene ambiguous. The CDR3 loop spans 14 amino acids. Germline V gives CDR1 MNHEY, CDR2 SVGAGI. V lost 5 bases and J lost 1, with 9 bases in between. Here the CDR3 DNA reads TGTGCCAGCAGTCTGGGGTCGAGCAATCAGCCCCAGCATTTT. It yields the protein CASSLGSSNQPQHF.

This clonotype was counted many times. The chain carries TRBV28 and TRBJ1-5; D ambiguous. Germline V CDR1 and CDR2: MDHEN, SYDVKM. The CDR3 spans 16 residues. V lost 7 bases, J lost 1 base, and 17 bases lay in between. The CDR3, as DNA: TGTGCCAGCACCTACTCGGCAGCGGGGAGCAATCAGCCCCAGCATTTT. This sequence encodes CASTYSAAGSNQPQHF.

Notes on this clonotype: One base away lies a much larger clone, so this may be a sequencing read error. The rearrangement uses TRBV5-1 and TRBJ2-1; D is ambiguous. The length of the CDR3 is 15 residues. From germline, CDR1 is SGHRS and CDR2 YFSETQ. Between the trimmed V and J ends, which lost 2 bases and 5 bases, there was a span of 14 bases. The DNA of the CDR3 is TGCGCCAGCAGCTTCACCGTGACCACGGACAATGAGCAGTTCTTC. This sequence encodes CASSFTVTTDNEQFF.

The table lists this clonotype with many counts. The V gene is TRBV2, the J gene TRBJ1-1; D may be TRBD1 (6 bases). This CDR3 spans 13 amino acids. Trimming removed 7 bases from V and 4 bases from J, with 13 bases in between. Germline loops: CDR1 SNHLY, CDR2 FYNNEI. The CDR3: CASIEDRSTEAFF. The CDR3 DNA reads TGTGCCAGCATCGAAGACAGGTCCACTGAAGCTTTCTTT.

The rearrangement joins TRBV27 to TRBJ2-2; maybe TRBD1 (6 bases). V dropped 5 bases and J dropped 6 bases, with 13 bases sitting between them. Per germline, CDR1 MNHEY and CDR2 SMNVEV (reference sequence). The CDR3 sequence is 14 residues long. CDR3 coding DNA: TGTGCCAGCAGTCGGACAGCCCAGGCCGGGGAGCTGTTTTTT. It is translated as CASSRTAQAGELFF.

The table lists this clonotype with a count of one. Being one base from a much bigger clone, this may be a read error. The CDR3 DNA reads TGTGCCAGCAGCCATTCAGGAGCCTACGAGCATTACTTC. As protein: CASSHSGAYEHYF. The chain recombines TRBV4-2 with TRBJ2-7; D unresolved. Germline CDR1 is LGHNA and CDR2 is YNFKEQ. The CDR3 covers 13 residues.

There are many counts of this clonotype. This chain uses TRBV20-1 with TRBJ1-6; D call uncertain. CDR1 and CDR2 from the germline V gene are DFQATT and SNEGSKA (reference sequence). Between the trimmed V and J ends, which lost 1 base and 3 bases, there was a span of 10 bases. This CDR3 is 15 amino acids long. The CDR3 is CSARGLRIYNSPLHF. The CDR3 DNA follows: TGCAGTGCTAGAGGCCTCAGGATCTATAATTCACCCCTCCACTTT.

This clonotype was found many times. The chain is built from TRBV5-1 and TRBJ2-3, with TRBD2 as a possible D gene (6 bases). The CDR3 runs 14 residues. V lost 2 bases and J lost 4, with 11 bases in between. Germline lookup yields CDR1 SGHRS and CDR2 YFSETQ. DNA of the CDR3: TGCGCCAGCAGCTTCCCGACTAGAGCAGATACGCAGTATTTT. Encoded protein: CASSFPTRADTQYF.

There are many counts of this clonotype. V and J are TRBV20-1 and TRBJ1-2; D is ambiguous. V gave up 1 base and J gave up 5 bases, with 5 bases separating them. Germline assignment: CDR1 DFQATT and CDR2 SNEGSKA (reference sequence). The CDR3 length is 11 residues. The CDR3 reads CSARVGYGYTF. The CDR3, as DNA: TGCAGTGCTAGAGTCGGATATGGCTACACCTTC.

In its sample, this clonotype was seen many times. V is TRBV12-3 or TRBV12-4 and J is TRBJ2-3; a weak D match, TRBD1 (5 bases). Trimming pared 6 bases from V and 0 bases from J, leaving 16 bases between. This CDR3 is built from 16 residues. The DNA of the CDR3 is TGTGCCAGCAGCCCATCGACAGCTTTTAGCACAGATACGCAGTATTTT. Translation gives CASSPSTAFSTDTQYF.

There are many counts of this clonotype. One end of the junction fails to match germline, which may point to a read error. The chain is built from TRBV9 and TRBJ1-3; 7 positions agree with TRBD1. Germline assignment: CDR1 SGDLS and CDR2 YYNGEE. The CDR3 consists of 13 residues. The CDR3: CASSVAGADRRAF. CDR3 coding DNA: TGTGCCAGCAGCGTAGCCGGTGCGGACAGGCGAGCTTTT.

This clonotype was counted at least ten times. The V gene is TRBV28, the J gene TRBJ1-1; perhaps TRBD1 as D (5 bases). The V end lost 1 base, the J end lost 3 bases, and 9 bases lay between the germline ends. Germline V gene sequence: CDR1 MDHEN, CDR2 SYDVKM. The CDR3 has 14 amino acids. DNA of the CDR3: TGTGCCAGCAGTTTATCGGGGGTGGACACTGAAGCTTTCTTT. It is translated as CASSLSGVDTEAFF.

This clonotype showed up many times. The chain links TRBV20-1 to TRBJ2-3; 10 bases map to TRBD2. The trim removed 0 bases at V and 6 bases at J, leaving 9 bases unmatched. CDR3 length: 16 residues. Germline-derived CDR1 and CDR2 are DFQATT and SNEGSKA (reference sequence). CDR3 protein: CSARDPQRGGTDTQYF. The CDR3 nucleotides read TGCAGTGCTAGAGATCCCCAGCGGGGGGGAACTGATACGCAGTATTTT.

This clonotype appeared many times. CDR3 nucleotide sequence: TGTGCCAGCTGGGGGCTTCAATCAGATACGCAGTATTTT. It is translated as CASWGLQSDTQYF. This sequence joins TRBV7-9 and TRBJ2-3, with a tentative D call TRBD1 (6 bases). CDR1 is SEHNR, CDR2 FQNEAQ, per germline (reference sequence). V lost 8 bases to trimming and J lost 4 bases, with 13 bases between them. There are 13 residues in the CDR3. Based on the CDR3 plus reference TRBV7-9 and TRBJ2-3, the full variable domain is DTGVSQNPRHKITKRGQNVTFRCDPISEHNRLYWYRQTLGQGPEFLTYFQNEAQLEKSRLLSDRFSAERPKGSFSTLEIQRTEQGDSAMYLCASWGLQSDTQYFGPGTRLTVL.

This clonotype has ten or more counts. The chain recombines TRBV24-1 with TRBJ2-1, with 11 bases that match TRBD1. V shed 0 bases, J shed 8 bases, and the junction held 5 bases outside the gene matches. The V gene's germline CDR1 is KGHDR and CDR2 SFDVKD. The CDR3 sequence is 16 residues long. The CDR3 here is CATSDLGQGASYEQFF. As DNA, the CDR3 is TGTGCCACCAGTGATTTGGGACAGGGGGCTAGCTATGAGCAGTTCTTC.